The T cell receptor (beta chain) described here comes from a study of STAT5B mutations in CD4+ large granular lymphocyte leukemia. Findings and limits, study-wide: The CD4+ versus CD8+ T-LGLL clonality difference may reflect limited sample size. Patient CD4-sorted repertoires looked more clonal than healthy CD4+ repertoires, even without putative leukemic clones. Compared with healthy controls (2/35), patient top clones favored TRBV06 (8/27).

The length of the CDR3 is 16 residues. Trimming shortened V by 8 bases and J by 4 bases, and 23 bases separated the two germline ends. Per the germline V gene, CDR1 is MNHEY and CDR2 is SMNVEV (reference sequence). Per the original data handling: Productive clonotypes were detectable down to 2.59 x 10-5 frequency. Libraries were prepared by immunoSEQ multiplex PCR; TCRdb keeps only in-frame clonotypes and omits some of them. V, J and clone size are taken as reported in that table, and D and trimming were inferred from the DNA itself. The sample has some 35,000 clones, about 76% seen once. As to this clone: Its antigen remains unidentified.

The chain combines TRBV27 with TRBJ1-1; weak D call: TRBD1 (5 bases). Sample: CD4+ T cells from blood buffy coats. The source is a human donor in good health. CDR3 amino acids: CASGPWAGGATTEAFF. The CDR3 nucleotides are TGTGCCAGCGGACCTTGGGCCGGAGGGGCGACCACTGAAGCTTTCTTT.